Shown below are 25 T cell receptor beta chains from a single sample sequenced in a study of blood T cell repertoires in COVID-19. Generated by immunoSEQ multiplex PCR, the TCRdb table keeps only in-frame clones and is missing some. The profile shows roughly 150,000 clones, approximately 92% of them singletons. The sample consisted of peripheral blood. The receptor source for this set is a woman in her forties with acute or convalescent COVID-19.

This chain uses TRBV28 with TRBJ1-2, with a possible D match to TRBD1 (5 bases). Germline loops: CDR1 MDHEN, CDR2 SYDVKM. V shed 4 bases and J shed 1 base, with 19 bases lying between them. The CDR3 contains 17 residues. The chain's CDR3 is CASSSILQGTVNYGYTF. CDR3 DNA sequence: TGTGCCAGCAGTTCTATACTCCAGGGTACCGTTAACTATGGCTACACCTTC.

The rearrangement uses TRBV2 and TRBJ2-6; TRBD2 might be the D (5 bases). Trimming shortened V by 3 bases and J by 2 bases, and 17 bases separated the two germline ends. The CDR3 loop spans 18 amino acids. Per germline, CDR1 SNHLY and CDR2 FYNNEI. CDR3 loop: CASSDPGSYKTGANVLTF. As DNA, the CDR3 is TGTGCCAGCAGTGACCCGGGATCGTACAAAACTGGGGCCAACGTCCTGACTTTC.

The chain is built from TRBV2 and TRBJ1-1, with 7 bases lining up with TRBD1. The CDR3 has 14 amino acids. Germline V gene data show CDR1 as SNHLY and CDR2 as FYNNEI. V gave up 10 bases and J gave up 8 bases; unmatched junction bases: 16. CDR3 in DNA: TGTGCCACCCGGCGCGGGGAACTGGACAGGGAAGCTTTCTTT. It yields the protein CATRRGELDREAFF.

The rearrangement uses TRBV9 and TRBJ2-1, with D maybe TRBD1 (5 bases). The germline CDR1 and CDR2 sequences are SGDLS and YYNGEE. The CDR3 totals 13 residues. Between the trimmed V and J ends, which lost 3 bases and 7 bases, there was a span of 11 bases. The CDR3 here is CASSEGRLNEQFF. CDR3 bases: TGTGCCAGCAGCGAGGGGCGGTTAAATGAGCAGTTCTTC. Variable domain in full (rest from reference TRBV9 and TRBJ2-1): DSGVTQTPKHLITATGQRVTLRCSPRSGDLSVYWYQQSLDQGLQFLIQYYNGEERAKGNILERFSAQQFPDLHSELNLSSLELGDSALYFCASSEGRLNEQFFGPGTRLTVL.

With regard to this clone: The sample holds other DNA sequences that translate to the same CDR3. The V call is TRBV5-1, the J call TRBJ2-3; 8 bases fit TRBD1. This CDR3 spans 15 amino acids. Germline lookup yields CDR1 SGHRS and CDR2 YFSETQ. V lost 3 bases, J lost 0 bases, and 3 bases stayed unmatched. CDR3 nucleotide sequence: TGCGCCAGCAGCTCGGACAGGGCTAGCACAGATACGCAGTATTTT. Encoded protein: CASSSDRASTDTQYF. The entire variable domain, with the rest obtained from reference TRBV5-1 and TRBJ2-3, is as follows: KAGVTQTPRYLIKTRGQQVTLSCSPISGHRSVSWYQQTPGQGLQFLFEYFSETQRNKGNFPGRFSGRQFSNSRSEMNVSTLELGDSALYLCASSSDRASTDTQYFGPGTRLTVL.

The rearrangement links TRBV5-8 to TRBJ1-3; 7 bases are a match to TRBD1. The trim removed 4 bases at V and 0 bases at J, leaving 4 bases unmatched. The CDR3 spans 15 residues. In germline, CDR1 is SGHTS, CDR2 YDEGEE. The CDR3 bases are TGTGCCAGCAGCACAGGGACAGTCTCTGGAAACACCATATATTTT. It is translated as CASSTGTVSGNTIYF. The variable domain in full, with the rest retrieved from reference TRBV5-8 and TRBJ1-3, is EAGVTQSPTHLIKTRGQQATLRCSPISGHTSVYWYQQALGLGLQFLLWYDEGEERNRGNFPPRFSGRQFPNYSSELNVNALELEDSALYLCASSTGTVSGNTIYFGEGSWLTVV.

V usage is TRBV25-1 and J usage is TRBJ1-2; 7 nucleotides match TRBD1. This CDR3 has 14 residues. CDR1 and CDR2 (germline): MGHDK, SYGVNS. The J segment lost 3 bases and the V segment lost 4 bases, leaving 5 bases of the junction unmatched. CDR3 nucleotide sequence: TGTGCCAGCAGTGGTAACAGGGGTTACTATGGCTACACCTTC. Translating it yields CASSGNRGYYGYTF.

The J gene is TRBJ1-1, the V gene TRBV28; 8 bases line up with TRBD1. Germline lookup yields CDR1 MDHEN and CDR2 SYDVKM. The CDR3 runs 14 residues. The V gene end was trimmed by 5 bases and the J gene end by 6 bases; junction bases not matched to a gene: 8. CDR3 amino acids: CASSGQGGISEAFF. The CDR3 nucleotides read TGTGCCAGCAGTGGACAGGGTGGTATATCTGAAGCTTTCTTT. Variable domain in full (rest from reference TRBV28 and TRBJ1-1): DVKVTQSSRYLVKRTGEKVFLECVQDMDHENMFWYRQDPGLGLRLIYFSYDVKMKEKGDIPEGYSVSREKKERFSLILESASTNQTSMYLCASSGQGGISEAFFGQGTRLTVV.

The chain combines TRBV5-6 with TRBJ2-1; 8 bases are a match to TRBD2. Germline CDR1 reads SGHDT; CDR2 reads YYEEEE. V was pared by 3 bases and J by 0 bases, with 11 bases of the junction left unmatched. The CDR3 is 18 amino acids. The CDR3 DNA reads as TGTGCCAGCAGCTCGATACTAGCGGTCCCGAGCTCCTACAATGAGCAGTTCTTC. The encoded protein is CASSSILAVPSSYNEQFF.

The rearrangement uses TRBV9 and TRBJ1-6; 9 positions agree with TRBD1. Germline V gives CDR1 SGDLS, CDR2 YYNGEE. The CDR3 has 12 amino acids. Trimming cost V 3 bases and J 12 bases; bases outside gene matches: 1. The CDR3 loop is CASSEDRGPLHF. The CDR3 bases are TGTGCCAGCAGCGAGGACAGGGGACCCCTCCACTTT.

This rearrangement joins TRBV5-4 to TRBJ1-2; TRBD1 agrees at 10 bases. V trimming: 3 bases; J trimming: 6 bases; junction bases outside the gene matches: 8. Germline CDR1 is SGHNT and CDR2 is YYREEE (reference sequence). The CDR3 covers 15 residues. Here the CDR3 DNA reads TGTGCCAGCAGCTGGCCGGGACAGGGGAGAAATGGCTACACCTTC. Its protein is CASSWPGQGRNGYTF.

The chain uses TRBV24-1 and TRBJ2-3; D uncertain. The length of the CDR3 is 13 residues. CDR1 KGHDR and CDR2 SFDVKD come from the germline V gene. V was pared by 4 bases and J by 4 bases, with 8 bases between. CDR3 coding DNA: TGTGCCACCAGTGACAGTTGGCCAGATACGCAGTATTTT. Translating it yields CATSDSWPDTQYF.

This clone occurred once. The rearrangement links TRBV5-1 to TRBJ2-3, with 11 positions matching TRBD2. This CDR3 has 18 amino acids. The germline V gene encodes CDR1 SGHRS and CDR2 YFSETQ. V shed 3 bases, J shed 4 bases, and the junction held 13 bases outside the gene matches. The CDR3 coding sequence is TGCGCCAGCAGCTCCTTTAGGGTTAGCGGGAGGGCCCCAGATACGCAGTATTTT. This codes for CASSSFRVSGRAPDTQYF.

The gene calls are TRBV6-5 and TRBJ2-1; 8 nucleotides match TRBD2. V dropped 2 bases and J dropped 6; count of bases not matched to a gene: 3. CDR1 MNHEY and CDR2 SVGAGI come from the germline V gene. The CDR3 runs to 14 residues. The CDR3 loop reads CASSYGTRGNEQFF. CDR3 DNA sequence: TGTGCCAGCAGTTACGGGACTAGGGGCAATGAGCAGTTCTTC.

The J gene is TRBJ1-2, the V gene TRBV4-1; D gene unclear. Germline V gene lookup returns CDR1 MGHRA and CDR2 YSYEKL. CDR3 size: 13 residues. Deletions cut 3 bases from V and 6 bases from J, with 11 bases between. In nucleotides, the CDR3 is TGCGCCAGCAGCCAGCAGACAATGGATGGCTACACCTTC. This encodes CASSQQTMDGYTF.

This chain connects TRBV9 to TRBJ1-2; possibly TRBD1 for D (5 bases). Germline CDR1 and CDR2: SGDLS and YYNGEE. The CDR3 has 13 residues. Trimming removed 1 base from V and 7 bases from J, with 11 bases in between. The chain's CDR3 is CASSVMGRGGYTF. The CDR3 nucleotides read TGTGCCAGCAGCGTAATGGGGCGGGGTGGCTACACCTTC.

The V and J genes are TRBV7-9 and TRBJ1-4; D is perhaps TRBD1 (5 bases). Germline V gene sequence: CDR1 SEHNR, CDR2 FQNEAQ (reference sequence). The length of the CDR3 is 15 residues. The V end lost 5 bases, the J end lost 8 bases, and 18 bases lay between the germline ends. This chain's CDR3 is CASSITGQPPEKLFF. CDR3 DNA sequence: TGTGCCAGCAGCATAACAGGTCAGCCTCCGGAAAAACTGTTTTTT.

This chain connects TRBV9 to TRBJ2-1; D is perhaps TRBD2 (6 bases). CDR1 SGDLS and CDR2 YYNGEE come from the germline V gene. This CDR3 region has 15 residues. V was cut by 3 bases and J by 8 bases, with 18 bases left in between. Here the CDR3 DNA reads TGTGCCAGCAGCGCTCCTTTCGGGGGTGTGTATGAGCAGTTCTTC. Encoded protein: CASSAPFGGVYEQFF. Supplemented by reference TRBV9 and TRBJ2-1, the full variable domain reads DSGVTQTPKHLITATGQRVTLRCSPRSGDLSVYWYQQSLDQGLQFLIQYYNGEERAKGNILERFSAQQFPDLHSELNLSSLELGDSALYFCASSAPFGGVYEQFFGPGTRLTVL.

J is TRBJ1-3 and V is TRBV29-1; D is possibly TRBD1 (6 bases). The CDR3 runs 15 residues. The V end was cut by 7 bases, the J end by 4 bases, with 20 bases between. CDR1 and CDR2 (germline): SQVTM, ANQGSEA. The CDR3 nucleotides are TGCAGCGCCCAATGGGGGCCTGGGTGGGGAAACACCATATATTTT. This codes for CSAQWGPGWGNTIYF.

The chain uses TRBV2 and TRBJ2-1; TRBD2 might be the D (6 bases). Germline lookup yields CDR1 SNHLY and CDR2 FYNNEI. Between the trimmed V and J ends, which lost 2 bases and 7 bases, there was a span of 15 bases. This CDR3 contains 15 residues. Written as DNA, the CDR3 is TGTGCCAGCAGTGAAAGTTCGGGGGTTCAGAATGAGCAGTTCTTC. Protein product: CASSESSGVQNEQFF.

This rearrangement joins TRBV30 to TRBJ1-1, with 10 bases fitting TRBD1. The trim removed 3 bases at V and 3 bases at J, leaving 4 bases unmatched. Germline V CDR1 and CDR2: GTSNPN, SVGIG (reference sequence). The CDR3 is 14 residues long. CDR3 nucleotides: TGTGCCTGGAGCCTGGGACAGGGGTACACTGAAGCTTTCTTT. Translating gives CAWSLGQGYTEAFF.

There are a few counts of this clone. The V call is TRBV7-9, the J call TRBJ1-3; TRBD1 agrees at 7 bases. The CDR3 extends over 13 amino acids. The V gene end was trimmed by 5 bases and the J gene end by 8 bases; junction bases not matched to a gene: 6. CDR1 is SEHNR and CDR2 is FQNEAQ in the germline V gene (reference sequence). The chain's CDR3 is CASSPTGLDTIYF. The CDR3 DNA reads as TGTGCCAGCAGCCCGACAGGGCTGGACACCATATATTTT.

This chain joins TRBV24-1 and TRBJ2-7; TRBD1 matches at 11 bases. CDR1 KGHDR and CDR2 SFDVKD come from the germline V gene. The CDR3 sequence is 16 residues long. Trimming at V came to 3 bases and at J to 5 bases, leaving 8 bases not matched to a gene. CDR3 nucleotide sequence: TGTGCCACCAGTGATGCCCGGACAGGGGGCATCGACGAGCAGTACTTC. Translation: CATSDARTGGIDEQYF.

V usage is TRBV7-3 and J usage is TRBJ1-1, with TRBD1 identical over 7 bases. V was clipped by 2 bases and J by 5 bases; unmatched bases: 5. CDR1 SGHTA and CDR2 FQGTGA come from the germline V gene. This CDR3 comprises 14 residues. CDR3 bases: TGTGCCAGCAGCTTAGAAAGGACAGGTACTGAAGCTTTCTTT. Translating it yields CASSLERTGTEAFF.

The sample holds one count of this clone. The rearrangement joins TRBV11-2 to TRBJ2-3; TRBD2 is a possible D gene (6 bases). The CDR3 sequence is 11 residues long. Deletions cut 8 bases from V and 7 bases from J, with 10 bases between. In germline, CDR1 is SGHAT, CDR2 FQNNGV. In DNA, the CDR3 is TGTGCCAGCGAAGGAGGGAATACGCAGTATTTT. Residues: CASEGGNTQYF.